The 27 T cell receptor beta chains reported below all come from one sample, sequenced in a study of blood T cell repertoires in COVID-19. Using immunoSEQ multiplex PCR, the repertoire was profiled, and TCRdb retains in-frame clones only, with some absent. Of a few hundred thousand clones listed, roughly 80% are singletons. The source material was peripheral blood. The source is a man in his 60s who had recovered from COVID-19.

The chain links TRBV6-6 to TRBJ2-1, with 11 bases fitting TRBD2. Per germline, CDR1 MNHNY and CDR2 SVGAGI (reference sequence). This CDR3 region has 18 residues. J lost 9 bases, V lost 5 bases, and 18 bases had no gene match. As DNA, the CDR3 is TGTGCCAGCAGTCTACTTCTTAGCGGGGGGGCGTTTGCGGGTGAGCAGTTCTTC. Translated, it gives CASSLLLSGGAFAGEQFF.

The rearrangement uses TRBV27 and TRBJ2-3, with D tentatively TRBD2 (5 bases). V gave up 3 bases and J gave up 2 bases, with 12 bases separating them. Germline loops: CDR1 MNHEY, CDR2 SMNVEV (reference sequence). This CDR3 spans 15 amino acids. In nucleotides, the CDR3 is TGTGCCAGCAGTTTGTCGCGGGCCTCCACAGATACGCAGTATTTT. This encodes CASSLSRASTDTQYF.

For the CDR3, the DNA is TGTGCCAGCTCAGCCAGGACAGGGAGCTCCTACGAGCAGTACTTC. It translates to CASSARTGSSYEQYF. The rearrangement links TRBV18 to TRBJ2-7, with 8 positions matching TRBD1. The CDR3 runs to 15 residues. Trimming took 5 bases from V and 0 from J; bases not matched to a gene: 6. In germline, CDR1 is KGHSH, CDR2 LQKENI.

The chain has TRBV5-1 and TRBJ2-2; unclear D gene. CDR1 is SGHRS and CDR2 is YFSETQ in the germline V gene. This CDR3 region has 15 residues. Trimming pared 0 bases from V and 0 bases from J, leaving 6 bases between. The CDR3 DNA sequence: TGCGCCAGCAGCTTGGAACAGCCGAACACCGGGGAGCTGTTTTTT. Encoded protein: CASSLEQPNTGELFF.

This chain uses TRBV13 with TRBJ1-2; D call uncertain. Germline values: CDR1 PRHDT, CDR2 FYEKMQ (reference sequence). V was shortened by 0 bases and J by 5 bases, with 4 bases between the two germline ends. The length of the CDR3 is 12 residues. The DNA of the CDR3 is TGTGCCAGCAGCTTAGGGACTTATGGCTACACCTTC. This encodes CASSLGTYGYTF.

This chain connects TRBV5-1 to TRBJ2-3, with 8 bases lining up with TRBD1. The trim removed 4 bases at V and 2 bases at J, leaving 9 bases unmatched. CDR1 and CDR2 from the germline V gene are SGHRS and YFSETQ. This CDR3 has 16 amino acids. CDR3 amino acids: CASSATGGILTDTQYF. DNA of the CDR3: TGCGCCAGCAGCGCCACAGGGGGTATACTCACAGATACGCAGTATTTT.

The chain employs TRBV18 and TRBJ2-1, with 8 positions matching TRBD1. V shed 5 bases and J 7 bases; nucleotides not matched to a gene: 7. The germline V gene encodes CDR1 KGHSH and CDR2 LQKENI. The CDR3 loop spans 14 amino acids. The CDR3: CASSTRTGSNEQFF. CDR3 nucleotide sequence: TGTGCCAGCTCAACCAGGACAGGGTCAAATGAGCAGTTCTTC.

The rearrangement links TRBV15 to TRBJ1-5; 7 bases fit TRBD1. CDR1 and CDR2 from the germline V gene are LNHNV and YYDKDF (reference sequence). The CDR3 runs to 15 residues. Losses at the gene ends were 2 bases for V and 4 bases for J; bases not matched to a gene: 5. The DNA of the CDR3 is TGTGCCACCAGCAGATCCCGGGACAGTAATCAGCCCCAGCATTTT. Its translation: CATSRSRDSNQPQHF.

This sequence joins TRBV7-9 and TRBJ1-2; TRBD1 aligns across 9 bases. Trimming removed 1 base from V and 5 bases from J; junction bases left unmatched: 5. CDR1 is SEHNR, CDR2 FQNEAQ, per germline (reference sequence). This CDR3 region has 15 residues. In nucleotides, the CDR3 is TGTGCCAGCAGCTTAGTTCTTGGGACAGGGTATGGCTACACCTTC. Translated, it gives CASSLVLGTGYGYTF.

The chain recombines TRBV5-1 with TRBJ1-4; D unresolved. The germline gives CDR1 SGHRS, CDR2 YFSETQ. Trimming removed 5 bases from V and 0 bases from J, with 8 bases in between. The CDR3 extends over 14 amino acids. The CDR3 reads CASSLEPTNEKLFF. CDR3 bases: TGCGCCAGCAGTCTAGAGCCAACTAATGAAAAACTGTTTTTT. The whole variable domain, remainder taken from reference TRBV5-1 and TRBJ1-4, is KAGVTQTPRYLIKTRGQQVTLSCSPISGHRSVSWYQQTPGQGLQFLFEYFSETQRNKGNFPGRFSGRQFSNSRSEMNVSTLELGDSALYLCASSLEPTNEKLFFGSGTQLSVL.

The gene calls are TRBV5-1 and TRBJ2-7, with TRBD2 matching over 14 bases. Trimming at V came to 4 bases and at J to 6 bases, leaving 12 bases not matched to a gene. This CDR3 has 17 residues. Germline V CDR1 and CDR2: SGHRS, YFSETQ. The CDR3 sequence: CASSTHTRTSGRIEQYF. CDR3 bases: TGCGCCAGCAGCACCCACACACGGACTAGCGGGAGGATCGAGCAGTACTTC.

The count of this clone is one. The chain carries TRBV5-4 and TRBJ2-5; 12 bases align to TRBD2. The germline gives CDR1 SGHNT, CDR2 YYREEE (reference sequence). The CDR3 contains 15 residues. The trim removed 0 bases at V and 7 bases at J, leaving 4 bases unmatched. The CDR3 is CASSLAGLAGRTQYF. CDR3 nucleotide sequence: TGTGCCAGCAGCTTGGCCGGACTAGCGGGACGGACCCAGTACTTC.

The gene calls are TRBV18 and TRBJ2-2; TRBD2 matches at 8 bases. The CDR3 is 16 residues long. Germline V lookup: CDR1 KGHSH, CDR2 LQKENI. V gave up 4 bases and J gave up 5 bases; unmatched junction bases: 9. The CDR3 loop reads CASSQAPGLGTGELFF. CDR3 DNA sequence: TGTGCCAGCTCACAAGCACCGGGACTAGGGACCGGGGAGCTGTTTTTT.

The gene calls are TRBV19 and TRBJ1-3; unclear D gene. The V end lost 7 bases, the J end lost 0 bases, and 10 bases lay between the germline ends. Germline V gene sequence: CDR1 LNHDA, CDR2 SQIVND (reference sequence). The CDR3 extends over 14 amino acids. The CDR3, as DNA: TGTGCCAGTACCCTTAGGAGCTCTGGAAACACCATATATTTT. It specifies CASTLRSSGNTIYF.

This chain joins TRBV24-1 and TRBJ2-1; D is possibly TRBD2 (5 bases). The V gene's germline CDR1 is KGHDR and CDR2 SFDVKD. Trimming removed 3 bases from V and 3 bases from J, with 8 bases in between. CDR3 length: 14 amino acids. CDR3 in DNA: TGTGCCACCAGTGATAGCGGAAACTACAATGAGCAGTTCTTC. Translated: CATSDSGNYNEQFF.

This clone has a handful of counts. The CDR3 sequence is CASSRQDLEQYF. CDR3 in DNA: TGTGCCAGCAGCCGACAGGATCTCGAGCAGTACTTC. The chain has TRBV5-6 and TRBJ2-7, with D maybe TRBD1 (6 bases). The V gene lost 4 bases and the J gene lost 6 bases, with 11 bases spanning the gap. CDR1 and CDR2 from the germline V gene are SGHDT and YYEEEE. CDR3 size: 12 residues.

The V gene is TRBV19, the J gene TRBJ2-2, with D possibly TRBD1 on 6 matching bases. Trimming took off 6 bases at V and 1 base at J, with 15 bases between the two ends. The CDR3 length is 16 residues. The V gene's germline CDR1 is LNHDA and CDR2 SQIVND (reference sequence). The chain's CDR3 is CASRKQGLGNTGELFF. The CDR3, as DNA: TGTGCCAGTAGGAAACAGGGTTTGGGGAACACCGGGGAGCTGTTTTTT. The whole variable domain, remainder taken from reference TRBV19 and TRBJ2-2, is DGGITQSPKYLFRKEGQNVTLSCEQNLNHDAMYWYRQDPGQGLRLIYYSQIVNDFQKGDIAEGYSVSREKKESFPLTVTSAQKNPTAFYLCASRKQGLGNTGELFFGEGSRLTVL.

The V and J genes are TRBV6-2 or TRBV6-3 and TRBJ2-1; D is unresolved. The CDR3 consists of 14 residues. Deletions cut 2 bases from V and 3 bases from J, with 8 bases between. Germline CDR1 is MNHEY and CDR2 is SVGEGT. The CDR3 coding sequence is TGTGCCAGCAGTTACCGGTACGGCTACAATGAGCAGTTCTTC. It yields the protein CASSYRYGYNEQFF.

The gene calls are TRBV27 and TRBJ1-1; 7 bases align to TRBD1. CDR1 is MNHEY and CDR2 is SMNVEV in the germline V gene (reference sequence). V was pared by 6 bases and J by 9 bases, with 10 bases of the junction left unmatched. This CDR3 has 13 residues. The CDR3 bases are TGTGCCAGCAGGCAACAGGGGCAGGGAAAAGCTTTCTTT. This sequence encodes CASRQQGQGKAFF.

V and J are TRBV3-1 (or the pseudogene TRBV3-2) and TRBJ2-7; TRBD2 might be the D (5 bases). The CDR3 is made up of 15 amino acids. V was shortened by 1 base and J by 2 bases, with 12 bases between the two germline ends. Germline lookup yields CDR1 LGHDT and CDR2 YNNKEL (reference sequence). The CDR3 DNA reads as TGTGCCAGCAGCCAAGGTCCAGCGGTAACCTACGAGCAGTACTTC. It yields the protein CASSQGPAVTYEQYF.

In this sample, this clone turned up a few times. This sequence joins TRBV10-3 and TRBJ2-7; a possible D gene is TRBD1 (5 bases). Germline lookup yields CDR1 ENHRY and CDR2 SYGVKD. CDR3 length: 14 amino acids. V lost 8 bases and J lost 2, with 16 bases in between. Here the CDR3 reads CAISRQSPPYEQYF. The CDR3 region has the DNA TGTGCCATCTCCAGACAGTCACCACCCTACGAGCAGTACTTC.

V is TRBV5-8 and J is TRBJ2-7; TRBD1 aligns across 11 bases. From germline, CDR1 is SGHTS and CDR2 YDEGEE. Germline trimming cut 7 bases from V and 2 bases from J; bases unmatched to any gene: 8. The CDR3 spans 15 residues. CDR3 nucleotide sequence: TGTGCCAGCCCCCCCCCGGGACAGGGGGCCTACGAGCAGTACTTC. Amino acid sequence: CASPPPGQGAYEQYF.

The chain joins TRBV7-8 to TRBJ1-3, with D unresolved. Germline lookup yields CDR1 SGHVS and CDR2 FQNEAQ. V lost 5 bases and J 0 bases, leaving 5 bases between the germline ends. The CDR3 extends over 13 amino acids. The CDR3 protein is CASSLLSGNTIYF. The CDR3 DNA follows: TGTGCCAGCAGCCTACTCTCTGGAAACACCATATATTTT.

This clone was recorded only once. The chain joins TRBV5-6 to TRBJ1-4; 8 bases line up with TRBD1. Losses at the gene ends were 0 bases for V and 5 bases for J; bases not matched to a gene: 3. The CDR3 length is 15 residues. Germline CDR1 is SGHDT and CDR2 is YYEEEE. The CDR3 DNA reads as TGTGCCAGCAGCTTGGACGGGACAGGCAATGAAAAACTGTTTTTT. Translated: CASSLDGTGNEKLFF. The full variable domain, with the rest looked up from reference TRBV5-6 and TRBJ1-4, is DAGVTQSPTHLIKTRGQQVTLRCSPKSGHDTVSWYQQALGQGPQFIFQYYEEEERQRGNFPDRFSGHQFPNYSSELNVNALLLGDSALYLCASSLDGTGNEKLFFGSGTQLSVL.

This clone turned up a few times. The CDR3: CASSNLGQPETQYF. In DNA, the CDR3 is TGTGCCAGCAGCAACCTCGGACAGCCAGAGACCCAGTACTTC. This chain connects TRBV7-9 to TRBJ2-5; possible D gene TRBD1, 6 bases. The CDR3 consists of 14 residues. In germline, CDR1 is SEHNR, CDR2 FQNEAQ (reference sequence). V lost 5 bases and J lost 4, with 14 bases in between.

V gene TRBV12-5 combines with J gene TRBJ1-3; the D is unclear. V was pared by 1 base and J by 0 bases, with 4 bases between. The V gene's germline CDR1 is LGHNT and CDR2 FRNRAP. The CDR3 is 14 residues long. The CDR3 loop is CASGLESSGNTIYF. The CDR3 region has the DNA TGTGCTAGTGGTTTGGAGAGCTCTGGAAACACCATATATTTT.

The J gene is TRBJ1-4, the V gene TRBV29-1, with a weak D call TRBD1 (5 bases). The germline gives CDR1 SQVTM, CDR2 ANQGSEA. Trimming removed 5 bases at V and 3 bases at J, with 10 bases between. The CDR3 is 13 amino acids. The CDR3 DNA follows: TGCAGCGTTTCGGGGGTGGCTAATGAAAAACTGTTTTTT. Translated, it gives CSVSGVANEKLFF. Based on the CDR3 plus reference TRBV29-1 and TRBJ1-4, the full variable domain is SAVISQKPSRDICQRGTSLTIQCQVDSQVTMMFWYRQQPGQSLTLIATANQGSEATYESGFVIDKFPISRPNLTFSTLTVSNMSPEDSSIYLCSVSGVANEKLFFGSGTQLSVL.